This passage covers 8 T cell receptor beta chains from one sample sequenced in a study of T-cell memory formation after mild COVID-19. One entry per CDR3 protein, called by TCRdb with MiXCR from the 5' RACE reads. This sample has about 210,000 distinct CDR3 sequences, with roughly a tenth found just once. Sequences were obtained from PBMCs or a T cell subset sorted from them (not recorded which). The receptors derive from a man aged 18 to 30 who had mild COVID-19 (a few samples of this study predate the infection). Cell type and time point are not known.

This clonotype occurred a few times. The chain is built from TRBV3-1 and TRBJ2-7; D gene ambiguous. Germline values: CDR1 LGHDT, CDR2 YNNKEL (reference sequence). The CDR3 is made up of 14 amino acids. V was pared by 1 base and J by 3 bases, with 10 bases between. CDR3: CASSQVGQSYEQYF. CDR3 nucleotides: TGTGCCAGCAGCCAAGTCGGGCAGAGCTACGAGCAGTACTTC.

CDR3 coding DNA: TGTGCCAGCAGTGAGGAGGACGCTTCCAGGACAGAGCAGTTCTTC. Amino acid sequence: CASSEEDASRTEQFF. This chain connects TRBV2 to TRBJ2-1; D is tentatively TRBD1 or TRBD2 (5 bases each). This CDR3 has 15 amino acids. Germline V gives CDR1 SNHLY, CDR2 FYNNEI. The V end was cut by 3 bases, the J end by 10 bases, with 19 bases between.

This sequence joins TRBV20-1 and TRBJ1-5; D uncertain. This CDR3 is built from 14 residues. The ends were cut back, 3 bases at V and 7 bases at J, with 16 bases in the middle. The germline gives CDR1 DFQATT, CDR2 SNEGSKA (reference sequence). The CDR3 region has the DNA TGCAGTGCTAGGGGCGACACGGGCATCCAGCCCCAGCATTTT. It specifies CSARGDTGIQPQHF.

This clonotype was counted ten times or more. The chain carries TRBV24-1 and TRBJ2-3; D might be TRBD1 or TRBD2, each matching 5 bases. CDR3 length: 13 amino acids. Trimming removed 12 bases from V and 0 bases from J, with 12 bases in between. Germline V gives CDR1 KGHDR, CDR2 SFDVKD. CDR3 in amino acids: CASRDGSTDTQYF. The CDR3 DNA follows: TGTGCCTCCCGGGACGGTAGCACAGATACGCAGTATTTT.

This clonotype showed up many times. The CDR3 reads CASSTGSYEQYF. DNA of the CDR3: TGTGCCAGTAGTACAGGATCCTACGAGCAGTACTTC. The gene calls are TRBV19 and TRBJ2-7; no firm D call. Germline CDR1 LNHDA, CDR2 SQIVND (reference sequence). The CDR3 runs 12 residues. V was clipped by 4 bases and J by 1 base, with 5 bases between them.

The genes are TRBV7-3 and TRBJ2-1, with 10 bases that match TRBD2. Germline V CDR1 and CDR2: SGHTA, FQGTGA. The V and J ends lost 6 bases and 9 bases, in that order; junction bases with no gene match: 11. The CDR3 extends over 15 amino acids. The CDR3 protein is CASRPPPGTSVEQFF. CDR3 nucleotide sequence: TGTGCCAGCAGACCCCCGCCCGGGACTAGCGTTGAGCAGTTCTTC.

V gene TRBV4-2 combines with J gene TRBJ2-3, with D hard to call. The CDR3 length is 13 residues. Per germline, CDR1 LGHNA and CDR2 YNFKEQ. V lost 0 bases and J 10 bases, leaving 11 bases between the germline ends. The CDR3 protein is CASSQDLAVAQYF. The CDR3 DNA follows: TGTGCCAGCAGCCAAGATCTGGCGGTGGCGCAGTATTTT.

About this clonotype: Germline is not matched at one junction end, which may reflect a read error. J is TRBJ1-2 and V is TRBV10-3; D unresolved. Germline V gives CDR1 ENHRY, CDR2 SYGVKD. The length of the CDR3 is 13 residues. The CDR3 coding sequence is TGTGCCGTCAGTGAGCGAGGGTCCTATGGCTACACCTTC. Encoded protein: CAVSERGSYGYTF.